The clone carrying this TCR beta chain was found many times. Antigen unknown. The CDR3 length is 16 residues. V gave up 3 bases and J gave up 2 bases; unmatched junction bases: 9. CDR1 is KGHSH and CDR2 is LQKENI in the germline V gene. This sample was taken from a study of T cells in Graves' hyperthyroidism and ophthalmopathy. Study results and caveats: Within blood appeared most thyroid clonotypes that had expanded above 0.001.

There were TCR beta CDR3 regions amplified from RNA transcripts. HTBI primers were used for first-round RT-PCR of the TCR CDR3. TCRdb re-called the multiplex PCR reads with MiXCR, one entry per CDR3 protein. The sample has 300,000 to 450,000 distinct CDR3 sequences, approximately 13% seen once. Reasons for excluding patients were uncontrolled infection, other autoimmune disease, pregnancy or lactation. This TCR derives from a man aged 25-45 years with Graves' hyperthyroidism that later progressed to Graves' ophthalmopathy. Sequencing was carried out using blood. V usage is TRBV18 and J usage is TRBJ2-5; TRBD1 agrees at 7 bases. CDR3 in amino acids: CASSPQGGGMQETQYF. The CDR3 DNA reads as TGTGCCAGCTCACCTCAAGGGGGCGGAATGCAAGAGACCCAGTACTTC.